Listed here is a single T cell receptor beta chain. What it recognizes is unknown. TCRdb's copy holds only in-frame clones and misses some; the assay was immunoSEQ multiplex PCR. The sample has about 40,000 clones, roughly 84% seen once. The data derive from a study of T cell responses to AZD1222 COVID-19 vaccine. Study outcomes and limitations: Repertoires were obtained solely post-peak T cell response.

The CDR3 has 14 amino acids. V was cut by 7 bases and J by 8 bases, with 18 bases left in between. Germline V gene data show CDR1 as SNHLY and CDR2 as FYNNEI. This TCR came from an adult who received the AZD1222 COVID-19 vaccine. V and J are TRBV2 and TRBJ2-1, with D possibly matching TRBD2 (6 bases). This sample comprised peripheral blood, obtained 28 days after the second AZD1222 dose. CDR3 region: CASTGTLWGDEQFF. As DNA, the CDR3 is TGTGCCAGCACCGGGACTCTGTGGGGCGATGAGCAGTTCTTC.